These 4 T cell receptor beta chains share one sample of origin, sequenced in a study of cytomegalovirus exposure and HLA in healthy donors. 13 Jbeta primers and 60 Vbeta primers were used for the PCR. TCRdb's copy holds only in-frame clones and misses some; the assay was immunoSEQ multiplex PCR. The data contain some 120,000 clones, approximately 81% of them singletons. Source material: PBMCs. The receptors were gathered from a man aged 18-30 years in good health and CMV-seronegative.

The CDR3 loop is CASGGGESGYTF. The CDR3 coding sequence is TGTGCCAGTGGGGGGGGAGAGAGTGGCTACACCTTC. This sequence joins TRBV19 and TRBJ1-2, with D maybe TRBD1 (5 bases). Germline loops: CDR1 LNHDA, CDR2 SQIVND (reference sequence). The CDR3 is 12 residues long. V shed 8 bases and J shed 7 bases, with 14 bases lying between them.

This clone has just a few counts. The J gene is TRBJ2-7, the V gene TRBV6-6, with D perhaps TRBD1 (5 bases). The germline gives CDR1 MNHNY, CDR2 SVGAGI (reference sequence). The CDR3 has 13 residues. V was shortened by 6 bases and J by 3 bases, with 12 bases between the two germline ends. This CDR3 reads CASSPRQIYEQYV. For the CDR3, the DNA is TGTGCCAGCAGCCCTAGACAGATCTACGAGCAGTACGTC.

The chain has TRBV5-8 and TRBJ2-3; D may be TRBD2 (5 bases). CDR1 SGHTS and CDR2 YDEGEE come from the germline V gene. V gave up 4 bases and J gave up 1 base, with 10 bases separating them. The CDR3 has 14 amino acids. The CDR3 loop reads CASSQRSGTDTQYF. CDR3 nucleotide sequence: TGTGCCAGCAGCCAGCGGTCTGGCACAGATACGCAGTATTTT.

The chain combines TRBV10-1 with TRBJ2-7; 14 bases match TRBD2. Unmatched junction bases numbered 7, after V lost 6 bases and J lost 0 bases. Germline CDR1 WNHNN, CDR2 SYGVQD (reference sequence). The CDR3 is made up of 17 amino acids. The CDR3 DNA sequence: TGCGCCAGCAGAGCCGGGACTAGCGGGAGATGCTCCTACGAGCAGTACTTC. This codes for CASRAGTSGRCSYEQYF.